Following are 30 T cell receptor beta chains from one sample sequenced in a study of beta chain features in type 1 diabetes. Of the isolated RNA, all was reverse transcribed, and so the sequenced material was expressed TCRB transcripts. TCRdb's table, derived via immunoSEQ multiplex PCR, lists solely in-frame clones and lacks some. Of under 550,000 clones listed, roughly an eighth were seen once; the top ten hold 0.045% to 0.05%. The sample was naive CD4+ T cells from blood. The receptors derive from a woman aged 18 to 35 in good health.

This clone showed up just a few times. The V call is TRBV4-3, the J call TRBJ1-1; D gene unclear. Germline CDR1 LGHNA, CDR2 YSLEER. There are 15 residues in the CDR3. Trimming stripped 0 bases from V and 8 bases from J, with 16 bases between. This CDR3 is CASSQDLRDLMEAFF. Here the CDR3 DNA reads TGCGCCAGCAGCCAAGATCTTAGGGATCTGATGGAAGCTTTCTTT.

The chain links TRBV9 to TRBJ2-3; 8 bases agree with TRBD2. Germline loops: CDR1 SGDLS, CDR2 YYNGEE. This CDR3 has 15 amino acids. With V trimmed by 0 bases and J by 6 bases, 6 bases remained unmatched. The CDR3 DNA follows: TGTGCCAGCAGCGTAGGGACTAGCAAGGTCGATACGCAGTATTTT. Amino acids: CASSVGTSKVDTQYF.

This clone was seen more than once but under ten times. This chain connects TRBV15 to TRBJ2-7; 9 positions agree with TRBD2. The CDR3 contains 15 residues. The germline V gene encodes CDR1 LNHNV and CDR2 YYDKDF (reference sequence). Trimming at V came to 5 bases and at J to 3 bases, leaving 8 bases not matched to a gene. CDR3 nucleotides: TGTGCCACCAGCGCAAGGCTTAGCGGGGGCTACGAGCAGTACGTC. Translation: CATSARLSGGYEQYV.

The rearrangement links TRBV7-8 to TRBJ2-5; 10 nucleotides match TRBD1. V lost 8 bases to trimming and J lost 4 bases; unmatched junction nucleotides: 10. CDR3 length: 15 residues. Germline V gene sequence: CDR1 SGHVS, CDR2 FQNEAQ. DNA of the CDR3: TGTGCCAGCCTGCGACAGGGGGCGCGTGGAGAGACCCAGTACTTC. Encoded protein: CASLRQGARGETQYF.

V and J are TRBV19 and TRBJ1-2; 9 bases map to TRBD1. Germline CDR1 is LNHDA and CDR2 is SQIVND (reference sequence). This CDR3 is 14 amino acids long. Trimming took 7 bases from V and 2 from J; bases not matched to a gene: 5. The CDR3 nucleotides are TGTGCCAGTACCGTGGACAGGGGAAACTATGGCTACACCTTC. This gives the protein CASTVDRGNYGYTF.

The gene calls are TRBV15 and TRBJ2-5; tentative D call: TRBD2 (6 bases). V was clipped by 1 base and J by 4 bases, with 13 bases between them. The CDR3 has 15 amino acids. CDR1 LNHNV and CDR2 YYDKDF come from the germline V gene (reference sequence). DNA for the CDR3: TGTGCCACCAGCAGAGTGCCTACCGGGGGAGAGACCCAGTACTTC. Translating it yields CATSRVPTGGETQYF.

V gene TRBV18 combines with J gene TRBJ2-4; D gene uncertain. The V end was cut by 3 bases, the J end by 5 bases, with 14 bases between. The germline gives CDR1 KGHSH, CDR2 LQKENI. The CDR3 length is 15 residues. CDR3 loop: CASSPVLGLENIQYF. CDR3 coding DNA: TGTGCCAGCTCACCGGTATTGGGGTTGGAAAACATTCAGTACTTC.

The chain recombines TRBV7-2 with TRBJ2-1; TRBD2 matches at 8 bases. The CDR3 sequence is 14 residues long. Germline lookup yields CDR1 SGHTA and CDR2 FQGNSA. The trim removed 3 bases at V and 9 bases at J, leaving 7 bases unmatched. CDR3 sequence reads: CASSFRGGLLEQFF. The CDR3 DNA reads as TGTGCCAGCAGCTTCCGCGGGGGGCTCCTTGAGCAGTTCTTC.

The genes are TRBV9 and TRBJ2-5, with D uncertain. The CDR3 is 12 residues long. The V gene's germline CDR1 is SGDLS and CDR2 YYNGEE. Between the trimmed V and J ends, which lost 2 bases and 7 bases, there was a span of 9 bases. In nucleotides, the CDR3 is TGTGCCAGCAGCGTGGCGCACGGGACCCAGTACTTC. It codes for CASSVAHGTQYF. Full variable domain (rest looked up from reference TRBV9 and TRBJ2-5): DSGVTQTPKHLITATGQRVTLRCSPRSGDLSVYWYQQSLDQGLQFLIQYYNGEERAKGNILERFSAQQFPDLHSELNLSSLELGDSALYFCASSVAHGTQYFGPGTRLLVL.

This clone has more than one count but fewer than ten. This chain joins TRBV7-2 and TRBJ2-3; 8 bases map to TRBD2. CDR1 is SGHTA and CDR2 is FQGNSA in the germline V gene. Trimming at V came to 1 base and at J to 7 bases, leaving 4 bases not matched to a gene. The CDR3 has 14 amino acids. The CDR3 region has the DNA TGTGCCAGCAGCTTAGGCGGCGGGGGGCATACGCAGTATTTT. It encodes CASSLGGGGHTQYF.

The sample holds a few counts of this clone. The rearrangement uses TRBV7-9 and TRBJ2-1; 7 positions match TRBD1. The CDR3 loop spans 15 amino acids. The V segment lost 1 base and the J segment 3 bases; nucleotides outside the gene matches: 3. Germline values: CDR1 SEHNR, CDR2 FQNEAQ (reference sequence). The CDR3 sequence: CASSLDRGGYNEQFF. The CDR3 DNA is TGTGCCAGCAGCTTAGACAGGGGTGGCTACAATGAGCAGTTCTTC.

This clone has a handful of counts. The chain uses TRBV7-3 and TRBJ2-1, with 7 bases identical to TRBD2. V lost 5 bases, J lost 3 bases, and 22 bases stayed unmatched. This CDR3 spans 20 amino acids. Germline V gene sequence: CDR1 SGHTA, CDR2 FQGTGA. This CDR3 reads CASSPLPPREGRGYYNEQFF. DNA of the CDR3: TGTGCCAGCAGCCCCCTTCCCCCCCGGGAAGGGCGGGGGTACTACAATGAGCAGTTCTTC.

DNA of the CDR3: TGCGCCAGCAGCCACGGGCTTACGAGTAAGCGGTTCCGCACAGATACGCAGTATTTT. Amino acids: CASSHGLTSKRFRTDTQYF. The chain uses TRBV4-3 and TRBJ2-3, with D possibly being TRBD2 (5 bases). CDR3 length: 19 residues. CDR1 is LGHNA, CDR2 YSLEER, per germline. V was trimmed by 3 bases and J by 1 base, leaving 23 bases between them.

The CDR3 reads CASSEGVQETQYF. The CDR3 DNA sequence: TGTGCCAGCAGTGAAGGAGTGCAAGAGACCCAGTACTTC. The rearrangement uses TRBV2 and TRBJ2-5; no firm D call. The CDR3 has 13 residues. V shed 1 base and J shed 2 bases, with 5 bases lying between them. CDR1 is SNHLY and CDR2 is FYNNEI in the germline V gene.

This chain connects TRBV6-6 to TRBJ2-3, with TRBD1 matching over 8 bases. The CDR3 is 14 amino acids. J was trimmed by 4 bases and V by 8 bases; bases with no gene match: 8. Germline lookup yields CDR1 MNHNY and CDR2 SVGAGI (reference sequence). In DNA, the CDR3 is TGTGCCAGCCAGGGACAGGTGACGGCAGATACGCAGTATTTT. Translation gives CASQGQVTADTQYF.

The CDR3: CASSSGLAGGDTQYF. The CDR3 bases are TGTGCCAGCAGCTCCGGGCTAGCGGGAGGCGATACGCAGTATTTT. V and J are TRBV7-2 and TRBJ2-3; the match to TRBD2 covers 11 bases. CDR1 and CDR2 from the germline V gene are SGHTA and FQGNSA. V trimming: 4 bases; J trimming: 6 bases; junction bases outside the gene matches: 6. The length of the CDR3 is 15 residues.

In its sample, this clone was seen a few times. Other nucleotide sequences in the sample specify the same CDR3. V usage is TRBV5-1 and J usage is TRBJ2-1; 8 nucleotides agree with TRBD2. The CDR3 contains 13 residues. J lost 8 bases, V lost 4 bases, and 5 bases had no gene match. The germline V gene has CDR1 SGHRS and CDR2 YFSETQ. DNA for the CDR3: TGCGCCAGCAGCAAGGGACTAGGGGATGAGCAGTTCTTC. It is translated as CASSKGLGDEQFF.

On this clone: One end of the junction varies from germline; a read error may be responsible. The V gene is TRBV7-2, the J gene TRBJ2-3, with TRBD2 matching 9 bases. This CDR3 contains 17 residues. Germline CDR1 reads SGHTA; CDR2 reads FQGNSA. CDR3 in DNA: TGTGCCAGCAGTTTAGAGGGACTAGCCCTAAGCGGCGATACGCAGTATTTT. Its translation is CASSLEGLALSGDTQYF. Full variable domain (outside the CDR3, taken from reference TRBV7-2 and TRBJ2-3): GAGVSQSPSNKVTEKGKDVELRCDPISGHTALYWYRQSLGQGLEFLIYFQGNSAPDKSGLPSDRFSAERTGGSVSTLTIQRTQQEDSAVYLCASSLEGLALSGDTQYFGPGTRLTVL.

In the case of this clone: Other nucleotide sequences from this sample produce the same CDR3. CDR3 sequence: CASSLGPGVYNEQFF. DNA of the CDR3: TGTGCCAGCAGCTTGGGCCCGGGGGTGTACAATGAGCAGTTCTTC. This chain connects TRBV7-2 to TRBJ2-1; tentative D call: TRBD2 (6 bases). Germline assignment: CDR1 SGHTA and CDR2 FQGNSA. V shed 3 bases and J shed 4 bases, with 13 bases lying between them. This CDR3 is built from 15 residues.

This clone turned up a few times. The CDR3 spells CASSPKSTGVTDTQYF. In nucleotides, the CDR3 is TGTGCCAGCAGTCCCAAATCGACAGGGGTTACAGATACGCAGTATTTT. This sequence joins TRBV27 and TRBJ2-3; 8 bases are shared with TRBD1. Germline lookup yields CDR1 MNHEY and CDR2 SMNVEV (reference sequence). The V segment lost 5 bases and the J segment 3 bases; nucleotides outside the gene matches: 10. The CDR3 has 16 residues.

This rearrangement joins TRBV7-9 to TRBJ2-7; 13 positions match TRBD2. Germline loops: CDR1 SEHNR, CDR2 FQNEAQ (reference sequence). The CDR3 is 15 amino acids. Germline trimming cut 3 bases from V and 5 bases from J; bases unmatched to any gene: 4. The CDR3: CASSLTSGRIHEQYF. In DNA, the CDR3 is TGTGCCAGCAGCTTGACTAGCGGGAGGATCCACGAGCAGTACTTC.

This clone came up a few times. The chain is built from TRBV7-3 and TRBJ2-1; 14 bases map to TRBD2. Germline CDR1 is SGHTA and CDR2 is FQGTGA. The CDR3 has 18 residues. After removal of 3 bases from V and 7 bases from J, the junction contained 11 bases not matched to a gene. The CDR3 coding sequence is TGTGCCAGCAGCTTTAAGACGACCGGGACTAGCGGGAGTAATGAGCAGTTCTTC. This translates into CASSFKTTGTSGSNEQFF.

A few counts support this clone. This rearrangement joins TRBV7-9 to TRBJ2-5; D is unclear. The ends were cut back, 5 bases at V and 4 bases at J, with 14 bases in the middle. Germline V gene data show CDR1 as SEHNR and CDR2 as FQNEAQ (reference sequence). The CDR3 contains 14 residues. The CDR3 region has the DNA TGTGCCAGCAGCAAGAGGTCGGGCCGAGAGACCCAGTACTTC. Translation gives CASSKRSGRETQYF.

The CDR3 is CASSQESPGETQYF. The CDR3, as DNA: TGCGCCAGCAGCCAAGAGAGCCCCGGTGAGACCCAGTACTTC. This chain connects TRBV4-3 to TRBJ2-5; D is uncertain. The V gene lost 0 bases and the J gene lost 5 bases, with 10 bases spanning the gap. The CDR3 is 14 amino acids. Germline V CDR1 and CDR2: LGHNA, YSLEER.

This clone was seen only a few times. The V call is TRBV9, the J call TRBJ2-1; 15 bases align to TRBD2. The germline CDR1 and CDR2 sequences are SGDLS and YYNGEE. The V segment lost 6 bases and the J segment 10 bases; nucleotides outside the gene matches: 14. This CDR3 is 17 amino acids long. This CDR3 reads CASNRHRTSGGAEEQFF. CDR3 sequence (DNA): TGTGCCAGCAACCGACACCGGACTAGCGGGGGGGCCGAGGAGCAGTTCTTC.

The table lists this clone with a few counts. The chain uses TRBV29-1 and TRBJ1-5; tentative D call: TRBD1 (5 bases). This CDR3 comprises 13 residues. Trimming pared 5 bases from V and 5 bases from J, leaving 13 bases between. Germline V CDR1 and CDR2: SQVTM, ANQGSEA. The CDR3 region is CSVTRGGDQPQHF. CDR3 nucleotide sequence: TGCAGCGTTACGCGGGGGGGAGATCAGCCCCAGCATTTT.

The chain is built from TRBV11-2 and TRBJ2-3; the D gene could be TRBD1 or TRBD2 (6 bases each). Germline V gene lookup returns CDR1 SGHAT and CDR2 FQNNGV. V was clipped by 4 bases and J by 2 bases, with 13 bases between them. The CDR3 loop spans 15 amino acids. CDR3 nucleotide sequence: TGTGCCAGCAGCTCCCCTAGGGGGGCCACAGATACGCAGTATTTT. The encoded protein is CASSSPRGATDTQYF.

V is TRBV5-1 and J is TRBJ1-2; maybe TRBD1 (5 bases). Per the germline V gene, CDR1 is SGHRS and CDR2 is YFSETQ. There are 14 residues in the CDR3. Deletions cut 2 bases from V and 5 bases from J, with 13 bases between. CDR3 region: CASSFTTGQYGYTF. The CDR3 DNA sequence: TGCGCCAGCAGCTTCACCACAGGCCAATATGGCTACACCTTC.

The V call is TRBV2, the J call TRBJ2-3; 10 nucleotides align to TRBD1. The CDR3 has 16 amino acids. The V and J ends lost 6 bases and 5 bases, in that order; junction bases with no gene match: 11. Germline V gene data show CDR1 as SNHLY and CDR2 as FYNNEI. In nucleotides, the CDR3 is TGTGCCAGCAGGAAGCTTACGGGACAGGGGAGAGATACGCAGTATTTT. Protein: CASRKLTGQGRDTQYF.

This chain joins TRBV4-3 and TRBJ2-7; 11 nucleotides align to TRBD2. This CDR3 is 16 amino acids long. The germline gives CDR1 LGHNA, CDR2 YSLEER. Losses at the gene ends were 1 base for V and 3 bases for J; bases not matched to a gene: 5. Written as DNA, the CDR3 is TGCGCCAGCAGCCAAGGGGGGACTAGCGGCATCTACGAGCAGTACTTC. Translating it yields CASSQGGTSGIYEQYF.